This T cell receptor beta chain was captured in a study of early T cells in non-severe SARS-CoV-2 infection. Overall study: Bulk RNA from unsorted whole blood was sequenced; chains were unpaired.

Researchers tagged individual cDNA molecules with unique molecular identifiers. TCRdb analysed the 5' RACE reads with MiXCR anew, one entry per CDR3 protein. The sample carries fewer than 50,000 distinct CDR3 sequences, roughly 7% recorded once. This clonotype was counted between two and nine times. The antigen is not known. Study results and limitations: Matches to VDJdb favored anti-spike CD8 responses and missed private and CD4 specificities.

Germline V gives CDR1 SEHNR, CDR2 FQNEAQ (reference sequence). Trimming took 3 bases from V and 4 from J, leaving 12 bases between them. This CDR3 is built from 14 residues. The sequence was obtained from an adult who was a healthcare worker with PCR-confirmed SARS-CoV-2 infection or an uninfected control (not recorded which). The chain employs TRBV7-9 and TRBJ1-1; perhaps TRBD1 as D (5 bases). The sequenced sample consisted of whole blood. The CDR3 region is CASSLTVRGTEAFF. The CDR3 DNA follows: TGTGCCAGCAGCTTGACAGTCCGAGGCACTGAAGCTTTCTTT.